This is a list of T cell receptor beta chains from one sample in a study of T cells in Graves' hyperthyroidism and ophthalmopathy. In TCRdb, the multiplex PCR reads were re-called with MiXCR into one record per CDR3 protein. Altogether under 350,000 distinct CDR3 sequences are present, around 13% being singletons, with the ten largest covering 7.9%. Sequences were obtained from blood. The receptors stem from a middle-aged woman with Graves' hyperthyroidism. Each CDR3 is given with its conserved first and last residue. Each record gives: V gene, J gene, clone size, D gene, CDR3 DNA, CDR3 protein. D genes are given only for firm matches. The listing skips clone size in some rows; elsewhere it reads once, few, many or a size class.

V gene: TRBV6-1
J gene: TRBJ2-1
clone size: many
D gene: TRBD1
CDR3 DNA: TGTGCCAGCAAGGGGACAGGGGCCTACAATGAGCAGTTCTTC
CDR3 protein: CASKGTGAYNEQFF

V gene: TRBV12-3/TRBV12-4
J gene: TRBJ2-5
clone size: many
D gene: .
CDR3 DNA: TGTGCCAGCAGTCTCAACACTGCCGCGGAGACCCAGTACTTC
CDR3 protein: CASSLNTAAETQYF

V gene: TRBV29-1
J gene: TRBJ1-2
clone size: many
D gene: .
CDR3 DNA: TGCAGCGCCCTAGGAGTCTATGGCTACACCTTC
CDR3 protein: CSALGVYGYTF

V gene: TRBV5-8
J gene: TRBJ1-2
clone size: .
D gene: .
CDR3 DNA: TGTGCCAGCAGCTTTGGTACGGAGGTCTCGGGTGGCCACACCTTC
CDR3 protein: CASSFGTEVSGGHTF

V gene: TRBV28
J gene: TRBJ1-1
clone size: many
D gene: .
CDR3 DNA: TGTGCCTGCGGGGGGGGGAACACTGAAGCTTTCTTT
CDR3 protein: CACGGGNTEAFF

V gene: TRBV12-3/TRBV12-4
J gene: TRBJ2-3
clone size: .
D gene: .
CDR3 DNA: TGTGCCAGCAGTTTACGTCAGAGCACAGATACGCAGTATTTT
CDR3 protein: CASSLRQSTDTQYF

V gene: TRBV4-2
J gene: TRBJ2-1
clone size: .
D gene: .
CDR3 DNA: TGTGCCAGCAGCCAAGATTGGGACGCCTACAATGAGCAGTTCTTC
CDR3 protein: CASSQDWDAYNEQFF

V gene: TRBV7-8
J gene: TRBJ2-1
clone size: .
D gene: TRBD2
CDR3 DNA: TGTGCCAGCAGCGGGGGACTAGCGGGAATGGATGGGCAGTTCTTC
CDR3 protein: CASSGGLAGMDGQFF

V gene: TRBV19
J gene: TRBJ2-7
clone size: few
D gene: .
CDR3 DNA: TGTGCCAGTAGTACCAGGACCCGGTACTCCTCCTACGAGCAGTACTTC
CDR3 protein: CASSTRTRYSSYEQYF

V gene: TRBV6-5
J gene: TRBJ1-1
clone size: many
D gene: .
CDR3 DNA: TGTGCCAGCAGTTACTCGAGCCAAACCGAAGCTTTCTTT
CDR3 protein: CASSYSSQTEAFF

V gene: TRBV2
J gene: TRBJ2-3
clone size: many
D gene: .
CDR3 DNA: TGTGCCAGCAGTGAACAACTAGCAGCCACAGATACGCAGTATTTT
CDR3 protein: CASSEQLAATDTQYF

V gene: TRBV30
J gene: TRBJ2-3
clone size: .
D gene: TRBD1
CDR3 DNA: TGTGCCTGGTCGACAGGGGGCAGTACAGATACGCAGTATTTT
CDR3 protein: CAWSTGGSTDTQYF

V gene: TRBV30
J gene: TRBJ1-1
clone size: many
D gene: .
CDR3 DNA: TGTGCCTGGAGCGCAGGGAGAGACTCGGCTGAAGCTTTCTTT
CDR3 protein: CAWSAGRDSAEAFF

V gene: TRBV7-2
J gene: TRBJ1-5
clone size: many
D gene: .
CDR3 DNA: TGTGCCAGCACCCCCGGGCAGAGCGATCAGCCCCAGCATTTT
CDR3 protein: CASTPGQSDQPQHF

V gene: TRBV6-1
J gene: TRBJ1-3
clone size: many
D gene: TRBD1
CDR3 DNA: TGTGCCAGCAGCGACAGGGAGTCTGGAAACACCATATATTTT
CDR3 protein: CASSDRESGNTIYF

V gene: TRBV6-1
J gene: TRBJ2-5
clone size: many
D gene: .
CDR3 DNA: TGTGCCAGCAGTGAATTATGGGGGGCCCTAGAGACCCAGTACTTC
CDR3 protein: CASSELWGALETQYF

V gene: TRBV20-1
J gene: TRBJ2-5
clone size: many
D gene: .
CDR3 DNA: TGCAGTGCTATCGGGGTCGGACAAGAGACCCAGTACTTC
CDR3 protein: CSAIGVGQETQYF

V gene: TRBV6-1
J gene: TRBJ2-6
clone size: .
D gene: .
CDR3 DNA: TGTGCCAGCTTCCTCTCTGGGGCCAACGTCCTGACTTTC
CDR3 protein: CASFLSGANVLTF

V gene: TRBV7-9
J gene: TRBJ2-1
clone size: .
D gene: TRBD2
CDR3 DNA: TGTGCCAGCAGCCCCGGACTAGCGGGATTTGGTGAGCAGTTCTTC
CDR3 protein: CASSPGLAGFGEQFF

V gene: TRBV9
J gene: TRBJ2-7
clone size: .
D gene: .
CDR3 DNA: TGTGCCAGCAGCGTAGCTGCGACGGGGGCCTACGAGCAGTACTTC
CDR3 protein: CASSVAATGAYEQYF

V gene: TRBV7-3
J gene: TRBJ2-1
clone size: many
D gene: .
CDR3 DNA: TGTGCCAGCAGCCCTTCTTTCATTTCGGTTGACGGGTCCTACAATGAGCAGTTCTTC
CDR3 protein: CASSPSFISVDGSYNEQFF

V gene: TRBV27
J gene: TRBJ2-5
clone size: many
D gene: TRBD1
CDR3 DNA: TGTGCCAGCAGGGGGACAGGGGCAGGAGAGACCCAGTACTTC
CDR3 protein: CASRGTGAGETQYF

V gene: TRBV14
J gene: TRBJ2-7
clone size: .
D gene: .
CDR3 DNA: TGTGCCAGCAGCAACCTTCCGGGACTCAAAGAGCAGTACTTC
CDR3 protein: CASSNLPGLKEQYF

V gene: TRBV20-1
J gene: TRBJ1-5
clone size: few
D gene: TRBD1
CDR3 DNA: TGCAGTGCCTGTAAAGGGGGCAAGGATCAGCCCCAGCATTTT
CDR3 protein: CSACKGGKDQPQHF

V gene: TRBV20-1
J gene: TRBJ2-5
clone size: few
D gene: .
CDR3 DNA: TGCAGTGCTAGAGGGGGGGAGACCCAGTACTTC
CDR3 protein: CSARGGETQYF

V gene: TRBV14
J gene: TRBJ2-5
clone size: .
D gene: .
CDR3 DNA: TGTGCCAGCAGCCGAACAATGTACAGGTTCGAAGAGACCCAGTACTTC
CDR3 protein: CASSRTMYRFEETQYF

V gene: TRBV5-6
J gene: TRBJ2-5
clone size: many
D gene: .
CDR3 DNA: TGTGCCAGCAGCTCGATTGGTAACGGACAAGAGACCCAGTACTTC
CDR3 protein: CASSSIGNGQETQYF

V gene: TRBV27
J gene: TRBJ2-7
clone size: many
D gene: TRBD1
CDR3 DNA: TGTGCCAGCAGTTTAACCCGACAGGGCTACGAGCAGTACTTC
CDR3 protein: CASSLTRQGYEQYF

V gene: TRBV5-1
J gene: TRBJ1-6
clone size: many
D gene: .
CDR3 DNA: TGCGCCAGCAGCTTGGAGATGGGGAAGAATTCACCCCTCCACTTT
CDR3 protein: CASSLEMGKNSPLHF

V gene: TRBV28
J gene: TRBJ1-2
clone size: many
D gene: .
CDR3 DNA: TGTGCCAGCAGTTATGGACAGCTCTATGGCTACACCTTC
CDR3 protein: CASSYGQLYGYTF

V gene: TRBV19
J gene: TRBJ2-5
clone size: few
D gene: .
CDR3 DNA: TGTGCCAGTAGTATAGTGGGTCCAGAGACCCAGTACTTC
CDR3 protein: CASSIVGPETQYF

V gene: TRBV18
J gene: TRBJ1-4
clone size: .
D gene: .
CDR3 DNA: TGTGCCAGCTCACCCAGGGACGGGGAAAAACTGTTTTTT
CDR3 protein: CASSPRDGEKLFF

V gene: TRBV14
J gene: TRBJ1-6
clone size: few
D gene: .
CDR3 DNA: TGTGCCAGCAGCCAACTCAGGGATAATTCACCCCTCCACTTT
CDR3 protein: CASSQLRDNSPLHF

V gene: TRBV20-1
J gene: TRBJ2-5
clone size: few
D gene: .
CDR3 DNA: TGCAGTGCTCACAAGAGGGGGGGGGTCGTAGAGACCCAGTACTTC
CDR3 protein: CSAHKRGGVVETQYF

V gene: TRBV7-2
J gene: TRBJ2-1
clone size: many
D gene: TRBD1
CDR3 DNA: TGTGCCAGCAGCCCTCAGCAGGGGGTTCACAATGAGCAGTTCTTC
CDR3 protein: CASSPQQGVHNEQFF

V gene: TRBV7-9
J gene: TRBJ2-3
clone size: .
D gene: TRBD2
CDR3 DNA: TGTGCCAGCAGCTTATCACTAGCGGCCGGCACAGATACGCAGTATTTT
CDR3 protein: CASSLSLAAGTDTQYF

V gene: TRBV14
J gene: TRBJ2-3
clone size: many
D gene: .
CDR3 DNA: TGTGCCAGCAGCCAATGGAAGGGTGGTCTCACAGATACGCAGTATTTT
CDR3 protein: CASSQWKGGLTDTQYF

V gene: TRBV6-6
J gene: TRBJ2-7
clone size: many
D gene: .
CDR3 DNA: TGTGCCAGCAGTTACTCCATACCCGCGGAGGAGCAGTACTTC
CDR3 protein: CASSYSIPAEEQYF

V gene: TRBV24-1
J gene: TRBJ1-1
clone size: many
D gene: .
CDR3 DNA: TGTGCCACCAGTGACGGCCGGGGCCCCGAAGGTGAAGCTTTCTTT
CDR3 protein: CATSDGRGPEGEAFF

V gene: TRBV2
J gene: TRBJ1-3
clone size: many
D gene: TRBD1
CDR3 DNA: TGTGCCAGCAGGGACAGGCCTTCTACCTCTGGAAACACCATATATTTT
CDR3 protein: CASRDRPSTSGNTIYF

V gene: TRBV4-1
J gene: TRBJ2-1
clone size: few
D gene: .
CDR3 DNA: TGCGCCAGCAGCCAAAGTGGACCCGCATTAGGCAATGAGCAGTTCTTC
CDR3 protein: CASSQSGPALGNEQFF

V gene: TRBV12-3/TRBV12-4
J gene: TRBJ2-3
clone size: few
D gene: .
CDR3 DNA: TGTGCCAGCACCGGACCTCAGGGGGATACGCAGTATTTT
CDR3 protein: CASTGPQGDTQYF

V gene: TRBV6-2/TRBV6-3
J gene: TRBJ2-7
clone size: many
D gene: TRBD1
CDR3 DNA: TGTGCCAGCAGTACAGGGGGCTGGAACGAGCAGTACTTC
CDR3 protein: CASSTGGWNEQYF

V gene: TRBV25-1
J gene: TRBJ1-1
clone size: .
D gene: TRBD1
CDR3 DNA: TGTGCCAGCAGTGTCACAGGGGGCCGGACTGAAGCTTTCTTT
CDR3 protein: CASSVTGGRTEAFF

V gene: TRBV20-1
J gene: TRBJ2-1
clone size: many
D gene: TRBD2
CDR3 DNA: TGCAGTGCTAGATCACTAGCGAGATACAATGAGCAGTTCTTC
CDR3 protein: CSARSLARYNEQFF